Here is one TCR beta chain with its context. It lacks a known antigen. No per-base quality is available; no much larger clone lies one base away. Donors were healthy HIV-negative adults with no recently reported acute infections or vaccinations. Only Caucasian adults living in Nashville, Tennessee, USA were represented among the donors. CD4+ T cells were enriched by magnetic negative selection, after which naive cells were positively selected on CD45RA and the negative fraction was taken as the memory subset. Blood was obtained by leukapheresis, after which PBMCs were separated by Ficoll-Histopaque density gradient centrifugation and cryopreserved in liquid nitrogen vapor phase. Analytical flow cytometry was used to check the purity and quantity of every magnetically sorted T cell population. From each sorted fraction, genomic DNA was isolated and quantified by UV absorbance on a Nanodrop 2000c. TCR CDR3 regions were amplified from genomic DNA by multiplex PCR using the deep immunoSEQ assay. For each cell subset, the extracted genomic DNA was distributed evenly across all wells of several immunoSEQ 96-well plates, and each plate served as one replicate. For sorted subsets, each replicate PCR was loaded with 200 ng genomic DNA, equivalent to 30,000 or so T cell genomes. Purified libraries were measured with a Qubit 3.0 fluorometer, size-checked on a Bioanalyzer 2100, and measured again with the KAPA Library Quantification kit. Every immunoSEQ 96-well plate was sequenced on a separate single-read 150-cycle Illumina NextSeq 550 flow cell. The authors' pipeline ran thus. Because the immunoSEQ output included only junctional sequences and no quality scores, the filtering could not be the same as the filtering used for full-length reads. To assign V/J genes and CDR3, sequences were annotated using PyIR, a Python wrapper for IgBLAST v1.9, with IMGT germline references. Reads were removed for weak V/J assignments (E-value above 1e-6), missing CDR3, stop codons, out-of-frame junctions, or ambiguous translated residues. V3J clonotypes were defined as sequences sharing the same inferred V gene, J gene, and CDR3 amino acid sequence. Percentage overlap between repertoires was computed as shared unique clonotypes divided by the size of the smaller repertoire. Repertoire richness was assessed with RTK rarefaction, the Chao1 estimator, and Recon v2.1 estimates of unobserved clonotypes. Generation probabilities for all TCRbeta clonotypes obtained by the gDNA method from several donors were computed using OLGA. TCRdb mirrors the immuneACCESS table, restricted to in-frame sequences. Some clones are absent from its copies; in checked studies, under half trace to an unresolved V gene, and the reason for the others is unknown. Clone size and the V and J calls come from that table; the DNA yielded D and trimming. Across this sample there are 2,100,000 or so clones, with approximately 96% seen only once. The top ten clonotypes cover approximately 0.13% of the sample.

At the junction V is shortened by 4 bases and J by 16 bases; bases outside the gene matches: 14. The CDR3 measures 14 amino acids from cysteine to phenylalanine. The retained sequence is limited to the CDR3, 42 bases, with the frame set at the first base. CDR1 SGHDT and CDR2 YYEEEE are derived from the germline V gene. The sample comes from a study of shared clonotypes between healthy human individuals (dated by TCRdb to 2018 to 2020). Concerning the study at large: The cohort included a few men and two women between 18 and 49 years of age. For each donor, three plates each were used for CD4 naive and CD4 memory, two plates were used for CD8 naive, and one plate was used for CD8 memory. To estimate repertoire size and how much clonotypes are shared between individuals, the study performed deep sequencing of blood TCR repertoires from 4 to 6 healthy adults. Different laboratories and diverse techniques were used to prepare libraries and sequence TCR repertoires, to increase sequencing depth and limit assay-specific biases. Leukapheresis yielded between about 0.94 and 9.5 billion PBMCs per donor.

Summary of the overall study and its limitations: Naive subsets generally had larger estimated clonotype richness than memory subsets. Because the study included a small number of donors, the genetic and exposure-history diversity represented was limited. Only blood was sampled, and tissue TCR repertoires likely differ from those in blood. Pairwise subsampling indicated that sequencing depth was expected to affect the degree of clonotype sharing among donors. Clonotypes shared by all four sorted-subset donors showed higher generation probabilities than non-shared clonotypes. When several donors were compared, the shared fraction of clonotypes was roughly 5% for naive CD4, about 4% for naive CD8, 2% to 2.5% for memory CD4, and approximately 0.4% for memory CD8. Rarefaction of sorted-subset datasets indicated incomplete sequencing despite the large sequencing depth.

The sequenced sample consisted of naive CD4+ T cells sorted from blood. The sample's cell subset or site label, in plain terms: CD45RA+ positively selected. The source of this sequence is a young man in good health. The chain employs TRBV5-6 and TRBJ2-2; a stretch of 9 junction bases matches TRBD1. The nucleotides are TGTGCCAGCAGCCGACAGGGGGGAACCCAGGTGGCGTTTTTT. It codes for CASSRQGGTQVAFF.